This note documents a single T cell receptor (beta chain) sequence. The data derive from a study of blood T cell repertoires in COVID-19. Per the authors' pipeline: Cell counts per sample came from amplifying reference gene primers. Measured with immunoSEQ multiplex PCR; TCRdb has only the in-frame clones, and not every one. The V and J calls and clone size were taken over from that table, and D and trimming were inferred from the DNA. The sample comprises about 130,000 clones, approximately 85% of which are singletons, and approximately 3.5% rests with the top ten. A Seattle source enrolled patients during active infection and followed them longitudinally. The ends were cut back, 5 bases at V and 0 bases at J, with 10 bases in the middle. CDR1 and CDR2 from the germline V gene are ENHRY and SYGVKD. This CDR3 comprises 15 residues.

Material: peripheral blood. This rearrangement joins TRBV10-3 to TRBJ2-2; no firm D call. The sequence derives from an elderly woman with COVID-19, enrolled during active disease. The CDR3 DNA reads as TGTGCCATCAGTCCCGACACGACGAACACCGGGGAGCTGTTTTTT. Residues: CAISPDTTNTGELFF.